The clone carrying this TCR beta chain was counted at least ten times. Its specificity is unknown. This entry is derived from a study of regulatory T cells in long-lasting Graves disease. The study's findings and limits: Owing to a sample size that was small, accuracy may have been reduced. When disease was persistent, TRBV28, TRBJ1-2 and TRBJ2-5 were the favored segments. Persistent patients had more shared public clonotypes (2,741) than new patients (around 1,000).

Time point meaning: persistent/refractory GD, antithyroid drugs over 5 years with positive TRAb. RNA from PBMCs was the source of the TCR library. The germline gives CDR1 MNHEY, CDR2 SMNVEV (reference sequence). Trimming took 5 bases from V and 8 from J, leaving 15 bases between them. The CDR3 runs to 14 residues. CDR3 regions were amplified by Arm-PCR using iRepertoire HTBI primers to build TCR beta libraries. In the study's own analysis: Samples jointly harbored 62 TRBV and 15 or so TRBJ segments. TCRdb fed the multiplex PCR reads into MiXCR, producing one record per CDR3 protein. Here the V and J calls rest on TCRdb's processing, not on the authors' analysis. The sample has about 460,000 distinct CDR3 sequences, about 20% seen once.

The source of this sequence is a female donor with Graves disease. The material sequenced was peripheral blood mononuclear cells (PBMCs), taken when the disease was refractory, from a patient treated with antithyroid drugs. The chain joins TRBV27 to TRBJ1-4; no firm D call. The CDR3 spells CASSRGSEGEKLFF. The CDR3 DNA is TGTGCCAGCAGTCGTGGCTCCGAGGGAGAAAAACTGTTTTTT.